One and the same sample provided the 28 T cell receptor beta chains below, sequenced in a study of blood T cell repertoires in COVID-19. The repertoire was sequenced with immunoSEQ multiplex PCR; TCRdb's copy has only in-frame clones and lacks some. The profile covers approximately 200,000 clones, with 70% to 90% appearing a single time and 7.4% taken by the ten largest. Sequenced sample: PBMCs or T cells enriched from blood (not recorded which). These receptors were taken from a woman aged 40 to 55 with acute COVID-19.

The V and J genes are TRBV6-2 or TRBV6-3 and TRBJ2-6; 12 nucleotides align to TRBD1. The CDR3 spans 19 residues. Germline CDR1 reads MNHEY; CDR2 reads SVGEGT. V gave up 0 bases and J gave up 3 bases; unmatched junction bases: 6. CDR3 sequence reads: CASSYSPGQGAFGANVLTF. The CDR3 bases are TGTGCCAGCAGTTACTCTCCGGGACAGGGGGCATTTGGGGCCAACGTCCTGACTTTC.

The chain is built from TRBV5-1 and TRBJ2-2; perhaps TRBD1 as D (6 bases). The CDR3 contains 16 residues. Germline assignment: CDR1 SGHRS and CDR2 YFSETQ. Trimming left V 0 bases short and J 1 base short, with 10 bases between. The CDR3 DNA sequence: TGCGCCAGCAGCTTGGGACAGGAGCTGAACACCGGGGAGCTGTTTTTT. It yields the protein CASSLGQELNTGELFF.

The chain couples TRBV3-1 (or the pseudogene TRBV3-2) to TRBJ2-4; tentative D call: TRBD2 (5 bases). The CDR3 runs to 13 residues. Between the trimmed V and J ends, which lost 4 bases and 3 bases, there was a span of 7 bases. Germline CDR1 LGHDT, CDR2 YNNKEL (reference sequence). CDR3 DNA: TGTGCCAGCAGCCCCCGGGGCAAAAACATTCAGTACTTC. It codes for CASSPRGKNIQYF.

The chain couples TRBV6-5 to TRBJ1-1; 10 bases match TRBD1. V was pared by 8 bases and J by 11 bases, with 11 bases of the junction left unmatched. Germline V lookup: CDR1 MNHEY, CDR2 SVGAGI. This CDR3 is 13 amino acids long. The CDR3, as DNA: TGTGCCAGCGGGCAGACAGGGGGCCGGGGGGCTTTCTTT. Protein product: CASGQTGGRGAFF.

The V and J genes are TRBV9 and TRBJ2-6; D is perhaps TRBD1 (6 bases). The CDR3 length is 15 residues. Trimming stripped 10 bases from V and 4 bases from J, with 18 bases between. Germline values: CDR1 SGDLS, CDR2 YYNGEE. The CDR3 protein is CASLGGTLGANVLTF. CDR3 coding DNA: TGTGCCTCCCTAGGGGGTACCTTGGGGGCCAACGTCCTGACTTTC.

The chain couples TRBV24-1 to TRBJ1-1; 8 positions match TRBD1. Germline V gene data show CDR1 as KGHDR and CDR2 as SFDVKD. The CDR3 has 14 amino acids. The V gene end was trimmed by 6 bases and the J gene end by 0 bases; junction bases not matched to a gene: 2. CDR3 region: CATSTGGLNTEAFF. DNA for the CDR3: TGTGCCACCAGTACAGGGGGGTTGAACACTGAAGCTTTCTTT.

The CDR3 here is CASSEDPLAVQYF. CDR3 in DNA: TGTGCCAGCAGTGAAGATCCGCTAGCGGTGCAGTACTTC. The V and J genes are TRBV6-1 and TRBJ2-7, with 7 bases aligning to TRBD2. The germline V gene encodes CDR1 MNHNS and CDR2 SASEGT. The CDR3 contains 13 residues. J was trimmed by 9 bases and V by 1 base; bases with no gene match: 6.

CDR3 sequence: CASSFPTQGSGNTIYF. The CDR3 DNA is TGTGCCAGCAGTTTTCCCACACAGGGGTCTGGAAACACCATATATTTT. The V call is TRBV28, the J call TRBJ1-3, with 7 bases identical to TRBD1. V trimming: 3 bases; J trimming: 1 base; junction bases outside the gene matches: 6. The CDR3 totals 16 residues. CDR1 MDHEN and CDR2 SYDVKM come from the germline V gene.

V gene TRBV15 combines with J gene TRBJ1-1; D is undetermined. V lost 0 bases and J lost 1, with 12 bases in between. CDR1 and CDR2 from the germline V gene are LNHNV and YYDKDF (reference sequence). The CDR3 runs to 16 residues. CDR3 coding DNA: TGTGCCACCAGCAGAGATAGGCTGGAGACGAACACTGAAGCTTTCTTT. Translating it yields CATSRDRLETNTEAFF.

This clone was counted once. The chain couples TRBV11-2 to TRBJ1-2; D is uncertain. CDR3 length: 14 amino acids. V was pared by 5 bases and J by 6 bases, with 16 bases between. The germline V gene encodes CDR1 SGHAT and CDR2 FQNNGV. The CDR3 loop is CASSQIPGSNGYTF. CDR3 DNA sequence: TGTGCCAGCAGCCAAATTCCGGGTTCTAATGGCTACACCTTC.

The chain uses TRBV28 and TRBJ1-2; 10 bases fit TRBD1. Germline CDR1 reads MDHEN; CDR2 reads SYDVKM. Germline trimming cut 1 base from V and 4 bases from J; bases unmatched to any gene: 12. CDR3 size: 18 residues. The CDR3 is CASSLSFPGTGAPYGYTF. In nucleotides, the CDR3 is TGTGCCAGCAGTTTATCCTTCCCCGGGACAGGGGCCCCCTATGGCTACACCTTC.

The chain combines TRBV5-1 with TRBJ1-6, with D possibly being TRBD1 (6 bases). The V gene's germline CDR1 is SGHRS and CDR2 YFSETQ. The CDR3 runs 14 residues. V was pared by 4 bases and J by 7 bases, with 12 bases between. The CDR3 spells CASSNRTANSPLHF. For the CDR3, the DNA is TGCGCCAGCAGCAATCGGACAGCCAATTCACCCCTCCACTTT.

The rearrangement joins TRBV6-5 to TRBJ1-3, with 10 nucleotides matching TRBD1. There are 14 residues in the CDR3. Germline V gene sequence: CDR1 MNHEY, CDR2 SVGAGI. Unmatched junction bases numbered 9, after V lost 6 bases and J lost 10 bases. DNA for the CDR3: TGTGCCAGCAGCTTGGGGACAGGGGCTCGTACCATATATTTT. Its protein product is CASSLGTGARTIYF.

The genes are TRBV6-5 and TRBJ2-1, with a weak D call TRBD1 (6 bases). The CDR3 loop spans 15 amino acids. CDR1 and CDR2 from the germline V gene are MNHEY and SVGAGI. With 8 bases removed from V and 1 base from J, the gap between germline ends came to 15 bases. This CDR3 is CASSEAGASYNEQFF. CDR3 coding DNA: TGTGCCAGCTCGGAGGCAGGGGCGTCCTACAATGAGCAGTTCTTC.

The chain is built from TRBV9 and TRBJ2-2, with D unresolved. The CDR3 consists of 13 residues. Trimming stripped 0 bases from V and 5 bases from J, with 5 bases between. Germline CDR1 SGDLS, CDR2 YYNGEE. The CDR3, as DNA: TGTGCCAGCAGCGTAGCGCGGACCGGGGAGCTGTTTTTT. Translating it yields CASSVARTGELFF.

The chain employs TRBV15 and TRBJ1-1, with 7 bases that match TRBD1. The CDR3 extends over 15 amino acids. Germline V gives CDR1 LNHNV, CDR2 YYDKDF (reference sequence). The V segment lost 3 bases and the J segment 5 bases; nucleotides outside the gene matches: 9. CDR3 nucleotides: TGTGCCACCAGCAGGGTCGGACAGGCAGGGACTGAAGCTTTCTTT. Protein: CATSRVGQAGTEAFF. Combining the CDR3 with reference TRBV15 and TRBJ1-1 gives the whole variable domain DAMVIQNPRYQVTQFGKPVTLSCSQTLNHNVMYWYQQKSSQAPKLLFHYYDKDFNNEADTPDNFQSRRPNTSFCFLDIRSPGLGDTAMYLCATSRVGQAGTEAFFGQGTRLTVV.

The V call is TRBV5-4, the J call TRBJ1-2, with D maybe TRBD1 (6 bases). The germline CDR1 and CDR2 sequences are SGHNT and YYREEE (reference sequence). The germline V and J ends were trimmed by 6 bases and 4 bases, with 13 bases remaining between them. The CDR3 covers 13 residues. The CDR3 region has the DNA TGTGCCAGCATCGTACAGGGTACCTATGGCTACACCTTC. Translation gives CASIVQGTYGYTF.

V is TRBV7-3 and J is TRBJ1-1; D unclear. Germline V gene sequence: CDR1 SGHTA, CDR2 FQGTGA. CDR3 length: 15 amino acids. Trimming removed 4 bases from V and 4 bases from J, with 16 bases in between. The CDR3 bases are TGTGCCAGCAGCTCCATAAGCCGAGGGCTCACTGAAGCTTTCTTT. This sequence encodes CASSSISRGLTEAFF.

The rearrangement links TRBV7-9 to TRBJ2-5; D not certain. This CDR3 contains 14 residues. Deletions cut 6 bases from V and 5 bases from J, with 16 bases between. Germline CDR1 SEHNR, CDR2 FQNEAQ (reference sequence). The chain's CDR3 is CASSYPRVLETQYF. DNA for the CDR3: TGTGCCAGCAGTTACCCACGGGTTTTGGAGACCCAGTACTTC.

This chain connects TRBV5-6 to TRBJ2-2; 10 bases line up with TRBD1. This CDR3 contains 16 residues. After removal of 4 bases from V and 0 bases from J, the junction contained 3 bases not matched to a gene. The germline V gene encodes CDR1 SGHDT and CDR2 YYEEEE. The CDR3 nucleotides are TGTGCCAGCAGCGCAGGGACAGGGGCGAACACCGGGGAGCTGTTTTTT. It translates to CASSAGTGANTGELFF.

The rearrangement links TRBV2 to TRBJ1-1, with 10 bases lining up with TRBD1. V lost 1 base, J lost 1 base, and 9 bases stayed unmatched. The CDR3 contains 18 residues. In germline, CDR1 is SNHLY, CDR2 FYNNEI. CDR3 sequence: CASSEGRTGGARNTEAFF. CDR3 in DNA: TGTGCCAGCAGTGAAGGTCGGACAGGGGGTGCAAGGAACACTGAAGCTTTCTTT.

This clone was detected only a few times. The rearrangement joins TRBV5-1 to TRBJ2-3; D is ambiguous. CDR1 SGHRS and CDR2 YFSETQ come from the germline V gene. The CDR3 is 13 amino acids. Trimming stripped 0 bases from V and 7 bases from J, with 9 bases between. CDR3 coding DNA: TGCGCCAGCAGCTTGGACGACTCCTATACGCAGTATTTT. This translates into CASSLDDSYTQYF.

This clone occurred a few times. This sequence joins TRBV5-8 and TRBJ1-5; tentative D call: TRBD1 (6 bases). The CDR3 has 14 amino acids. V was shortened by 2 bases and J by 6 bases, with 12 bases between the two germline ends. Germline CDR1 and CDR2: SGHTS and YDEGEE. CDR3 bases: TGTGCCAGCAGCTTACGAGGGGGATTTCAGCCCCAGCATTTT. This encodes CASSLRGGFQPQHF. Together with reference TRBV5-8 and TRBJ1-5, the CDR3 gives the full variable domain: EAGVTQSPTHLIKTRGQQATLRCSPISGHTSVYWYQQALGLGLQFLLWYDEGEERNRGNFPPRFSGRQFPNYSSELNVNALELEDSALYLCASSLRGGFQPQHFGDGTRLSIL.

The chain links TRBV27 to TRBJ1-5; D possibly corresponds to TRBD1 (5 bases). This CDR3 has 13 amino acids. V was shortened by 6 bases and J by 9 bases, with 15 bases between the two germline ends. Per germline, CDR1 MNHEY and CDR2 SMNVEV (reference sequence). The CDR3 DNA follows: TGTGCCAGCAGCCCGACAGCTCTGGGGCCCCAGCATTTT. Translated, it gives CASSPTALGPQHF.

J is TRBJ1-2 and V is TRBV6-1; weak D call: TRBD1 (5 bases). The CDR3 is made up of 13 amino acids. Germline V lookup: CDR1 MNHNS, CDR2 SASEGT. Trimming removed 2 bases from V and 5 bases from J, with 9 bases in between. The CDR3 loop reads CASSENRYYGYTF. In nucleotides, the CDR3 is TGTGCCAGCAGTGAAAACAGGTATTATGGCTACACCTTC.

The chain couples TRBV29-1 to TRBJ2-5; 9 nucleotides match TRBD1. Trimming cost V 3 bases and J 2 bases; bases outside gene matches: 4. Germline CDR1 reads SQVTM; CDR2 reads ANQGSEA. There are 14 residues in the CDR3. Here the CDR3 DNA reads TGCAGCGTTGATGAAGGGACAGGGCAAGAGACCCAGTACTTC. Its translation: CSVDEGTGQETQYF.

The V gene is TRBV7-2, the J gene TRBJ1-4, with 12 bases identical to TRBD1. This CDR3 is 15 amino acids long. After removal of 5 bases from V and 6 bases from J, the junction contained 4 bases not matched to a gene. CDR1 and CDR2 from the germline V gene are SGHTA and FQGNSA. The CDR3 loop reads CASSGTGGRHEKLFF. CDR3 in DNA: TGTGCCAGCAGCGGGACAGGGGGCCGACATGAAAAACTGTTTTTT. The variable domain in full, completed from reference TRBV7-2 and TRBJ1-4, reads GAGVSQSPSNKVTEKGKDVELRCDPISGHTALYWYRQSLGQGLEFLIYFQGNSAPDKSGLPSDRFSAERTGGSVSTLTIQRTQQEDSAVYLCASSGTGGRHEKLFFGSGTQLSVL.

The chain combines TRBV5-1 with TRBJ1-2; TRBD1 agrees at 7 bases. J was trimmed by 10 bases and V by 4 bases; bases with no gene match: 10. The CDR3 has 13 amino acids. Per germline, CDR1 SGHRS and CDR2 YFSETQ. The CDR3 spells CASSPDRAKDYTF. The CDR3, as DNA: TGCGCCAGCAGCCCCGACAGGGCAAAAGACTACACCTTC.